Listed here are 30 T cell receptor beta chains from one sample, sequenced in a study of CD8 T cells in ankylosing spondylitis. Via MiXCR, TCRdb re-called the 5' RACE reads, giving one row per CDR3 protein. The table has around 330,000 distinct CDR3 sequences, approximately 10% seen once. Sequenced sample: blood, either unsorted or a sorted T cell fraction (not recorded which). These TCRs come from a female donor with ankylosing spondylitis or in good health (not recorded which).

By frequency in the sample, this clonotype is medium-sized. J is TRBJ2-2 and V is TRBV4-2; D is undetermined. Germline CDR1 and CDR2: LGHNA and YNFKEQ. Trimming took off 0 bases at V and 6 bases at J, with 11 bases between the two ends. The length of the CDR3 is 15 residues. DNA of the CDR3: TGTGCCAGCAGCCAAGATCTGAGTAGTGCCGGGGAGCTGTTTTTT. Its translation: CASSQDLSSAGELFF.

This clonotype was recorded many times. This chain uses TRBV5-1 with TRBJ2-4, with D unclear. CDR3 length equals 12 residues. Looked up from germline, CDR1 is SGHRS and CDR2 is YFSETQ. V was pared by 9 bases and J by 9 bases, with 16 bases between. CDR3 DNA sequence: TGCGCCACCAAGGACGGTCGCGGCATTCAGTACTTC. Translated: CATKDGRGIQYF.

This clonotype has a count of ten or more. CDR3 region: CASSPLRGALGETQYF. DNA of the CDR3: TGCGCCAGCAGCCCACTACGGGGGGCCTTGGGAGAGACCCAGTACTTC. The chain uses TRBV5-1 and TRBJ2-5; D is perhaps TRBD2 (7 bases). CDR1 and CDR2 from the germline V gene are SGHRS and YFSETQ. This CDR3 comprises 16 residues. Trimming pared 4 bases from V and 4 bases from J, leaving 20 bases between.

A note on this clonotype: The junction differs from germline at one of its ends, possibly a read error. The chain combines TRBV12-3 or TRBV12-4 with TRBJ2-7; either TRBD1 or TRBD2 may supply D (5 bases each). This CDR3 is 18 amino acids long. CDR3 amino acids: CTSCLVAGRAGSSYEQYF. The DNA of the CDR3 is TGTACCAGCTGTTTAGTCGCGGGCCGGGCAGGGAGCTCCTACGAGCAGTACTTC.

Ten or more counts support this clonotype. J is TRBJ2-1 and V is TRBV27; tentatively, D is TRBD1 or TRBD2 (5 bases each). Between the trimmed V and J ends, which lost 3 bases and 2 bases, there was a span of 11 bases. The germline V gene has CDR1 MNHEY and CDR2 SMNVEV (reference sequence). This CDR3 contains 15 residues. The CDR3 bases are TGTGCCAGCAGTTTTCCCCCGGGACCCTACAATGAGCAGTTCTTC. Translated, it gives CASSFPPGPYNEQFF.

This clonotype was detected many times. The chain combines TRBV27 with TRBJ2-3, with 7 bases identical to TRBD1. This CDR3 contains 15 residues. V lost 3 bases and J lost 2; bases outside the gene matches: 5. Germline V gene sequence: CDR1 MNHEY, CDR2 SMNVEV (reference sequence). Here the CDR3 DNA reads TGTGCCAGCAGTTTGGGACAGACCAACACAGATACGCAGTATTTT. Translation: CASSLGQTNTDTQYF.

This clonotype was recorded a few times. This chain connects TRBV7-2 to TRBJ2-1; the D is unclear. Germline V CDR1 and CDR2: SGHTA, FQGNSA. Trimming took 2 bases from V and 5 from J, leaving 7 bases between them. The CDR3 consists of 13 residues. CDR3 coding DNA: TGTGCCAGCAGCTTATCTGTTGACAATGAGCAGTTCTTC. Encoded protein: CASSLSVDNEQFF. The variable domain in full, completed from reference TRBV7-2 and TRBJ2-1, reads GAGVSQSPSNKVTEKGKDVELRCDPISGHTALYWYRQSLGQGLEFLIYFQGNSAPDKSGLPSDRFSAERTGGSVSTLTIQRTQQEDSAVYLCASSLSVDNEQFFGPGTRLTVL.

This clonotype was seen a few times. The rearrangement links TRBV29-1 to TRBJ1-1; D remains unclear. Germline V gives CDR1 SQVTM, CDR2 ANQGSEA. There are 9 residues in the CDR3. Trimming removed 5 bases from V and 8 bases from J, with 6 bases in between. The CDR3 sequence: CSVSEEAFF. CDR3 nucleotides: TGCAGCGTTTCTGAAGAAGCTTTCTTT.

This clonotype was seen at least ten times. The gene calls are TRBV20-1 and TRBJ1-2; D gene ambiguous. Trimming cost V 7 bases and J 9 bases, with 18 bases left between them. Germline V lookup: CDR1 DFQATT, CDR2 SNEGSKA (reference sequence). This CDR3 has 12 amino acids. In DNA form, the CDR3 reads TGCAGTGTTTCGGATGGGGAGGTCAGCTACACCTTC. Amino acid sequence: CSVSDGEVSYTF.

This clonotype was counted many times. V is TRBV27 and J is TRBJ1-5; TRBD1 matches 8 bases. This CDR3 spans 15 amino acids. Trimming took 3 bases from V and 7 from J; bases not matched to a gene: 8. Per germline, CDR1 MNHEY and CDR2 SMNVEV (reference sequence). In DNA form, the CDR3 reads TGTGCCAGCAGTTTGACGGACAGGGCTGGGCAGCCCCAGCATTTT. This sequence encodes CASSLTDRAGQPQHF.

This clonotype appeared many times. The chain links TRBV5-1 to TRBJ2-6; tentatively, D is TRBD1 (5 bases). There are 15 residues in the CDR3. In germline, CDR1 is SGHRS, CDR2 YFSETQ. The germline V and J ends were trimmed by 3 bases and 1 base, with 8 bases remaining between them. The CDR3 here is CASSSQGSGANVLTF. Here the CDR3 DNA reads TGCGCCAGCAGCTCGCAGGGATCTGGGGCCAACGTCCTGACTTTC.

This clonotype was counted ten times or more. This chain links TRBV20-1 with TRBJ2-1, with D hard to call. Between the trimmed V and J ends, which lost 2 bases and 4 bases, there was a span of 24 bases. Germline assignment: CDR1 DFQATT and CDR2 SNEGSKA (reference sequence). CDR3 length: 18 amino acids. The CDR3 here is CSARFAVFGRIAYNEQFF. CDR3 DNA: TGCAGTGCTAGATTCGCCGTTTTTGGACGAATCGCGTACAATGAGCAGTTCTTC.

This clonotype was counted many times. The chain recombines TRBV29-1 with TRBJ2-1; D perhaps matches TRBD2 (5 bases). From germline, CDR1 is SQVTM and CDR2 ANQGSEA. Trimming took 6 bases from V and 7 from J, leaving 16 bases between them. The length of the CDR3 is 13 residues. The CDR3 region is CSVYRDTGNEQFF. The DNA for the CDR3 is TGCAGCGTCTATCGAGACACGGGGAATGAGCAGTTCTTC.

This clonotype was seen a handful of times. The chain carries TRBV20-1 and TRBJ2-1, with D perhaps matching TRBD2 (6 bases). The V and J ends lost 3 bases and 4 bases respectively, with 7 bases between them. Germline CDR1 reads DFQATT; CDR2 reads SNEGSKA (reference sequence). CDR3 length: 12 amino acids. The CDR3 sequence is CSARGLYNEQFF. The CDR3 DNA is TGCAGTGCTAGGGGACTTTACAATGAGCAGTTCTTC.

Ten or more counts support this clonotype. V and J are TRBV6-1 and TRBJ1-5; D remains unclear. Per the germline V gene, CDR1 is MNHNS and CDR2 is SASEGT. The V gene lost 3 bases and the J gene lost 9 bases, with 9 bases spanning the gap. This CDR3 comprises 12 residues. The CDR3 DNA is TGTGCCAGCAGTGAGTACCCCCGGCCCCAGCATTTT. Protein product: CASSEYPRPQHF.

The V call is TRBV7-2, the J call TRBJ2-3; tentative D call: TRBD2 (7 bases). The CDR3 covers 14 residues. Germline assignment: CDR1 SGHTA and CDR2 FQGNSA. Trimming left V 6 bases short and J 4 bases short, with 14 bases between. Written as DNA, the CDR3 is TGTGCCAGCAGGTGGGGGGCGGGAGCAGATACGCAGTATTTT. Amino acids: CASRWGAGADTQYF.

Concerning this clonotype: A much larger clone lies one base from this, so it may be a read error. The chain has TRBV28 and TRBJ2-7; D tentatively reads TRBD1 or TRBD2 (5 bases each). This CDR3 has 16 residues. CDR1 is MDHEN, CDR2 SYDVKM, per germline. The CDR3 reads CGSSLMTGTLSYEQYF. DNA for the CDR3: TGTGGCAGCAGTTTAATGACGGGGACCCTATCCTACGAGCAGTACTTC.

The rearrangement joins TRBV10-3 to TRBJ1-6; D remains unclear. Trimming stripped 0 bases from V and 7 bases from J, with 13 bases between. Germline V gene data show CDR1 as ENHRY and CDR2 as SYGVKD. CDR3 length: 16 residues. The CDR3 DNA reads TGTGCCATCAGTGAGTCGAGCCTTCCTGGCAATTCACCCCTCCACTTT. It translates to CAISESSLPGNSPLHF.

This chain links TRBV27 with TRBJ2-5, with D perhaps given as TRBD1 or TRBD2 (6 bases each). This CDR3 is 15 amino acids long. Trimming took off 3 bases at V and 4 bases at J, with 15 bases between the two ends. The V gene's germline CDR1 is MNHEY and CDR2 SMNVEV (reference sequence). Here the CDR3 reads CASSFGGAVRETQYF. Here the CDR3 DNA reads TGTGCCAGCAGTTTCGGGGGCGCGGTTAGAGAGACCCAGTACTTC.

The V and J genes are TRBV7-2 and TRBJ1-1; possibly TRBD1 for D (6 bases). This CDR3 is built from 13 residues. CDR1 is SGHTA and CDR2 is FQGNSA in the germline V gene. Trimming cost V 5 bases and J 4 bases, with 11 bases left between them. Written as DNA, the CDR3 is TGTGCCAGCAGCGCATTCAGGGGCACTGAAGCTTTCTTT. This translates into CASSAFRGTEAFF.

The rearrangement uses TRBV29-1 and TRBJ2-5; D is unresolved. CDR3 length: 14 residues. V was shortened by 4 bases and J by 1 base, with 13 bases between the two germline ends. Germline-derived CDR1 and CDR2 are SQVTM and ANQGSEA. The CDR3 nucleotides are TGCAGCGTTGTTTATATTAGATTCCAAGAGACCCAGTACTTC. Its protein product is CSVVYIRFQETQYF. Full variable domain (missing parts from reference TRBV29-1 and TRBJ2-5): SAVISQKPSRDICQRGTSLTIQCQVDSQVTMMFWYRQQPGQSLTLIATANQGSEATYESGFVIDKFPISRPNLTFSTLTVSNMSPEDSSIYLCSVVYIRFQETQYFGPGTRLLVL.

The chain links TRBV3-1 to TRBJ1-2; D is unresolved. The V end was cut by 0 bases, the J end by 3 bases, with 2 bases between. The CDR3 loop spans 12 amino acids. Germline lookup yields CDR1 LGHDT and CDR2 YNNKEL (reference sequence). The CDR3 spells CASSQEYYGYTF. CDR3 DNA sequence: TGTGCCAGCAGCCAAGAGTACTATGGCTACACCTTC.

This clonotype has at least ten counts. The rearrangement uses TRBV20-1 and TRBJ2-1; 7 bases fit TRBD2. Germline CDR1 reads DFQATT; CDR2 reads SNEGSKA (reference sequence). V trimming: 1 base; J trimming: 9 bases; junction bases outside the gene matches: 6. The CDR3 has 13 amino acids. The CDR3 DNA reads as TGCAGTGCTAGAGTAGGATCGGGGGGTGAGCAGTTCTTC. Translated: CSARVGSGGEQFF.

This clonotype was seen repeatedly, ten times or more. V and J are TRBV9 and TRBJ2-1; no clear D. The CDR3 has 13 amino acids. The V end lost 2 bases, the J end lost 2 bases, and 5 bases lay between the germline ends. Per the germline V gene, CDR1 is SGDLS and CDR2 is YYNGEE. CDR3 DNA sequence: TGTGCCAGCAGCGTTGACACCTACAATGAGCAGTTCTTC. This gives the protein CASSVDTYNEQFF.

This chain uses TRBV7-8 with TRBJ2-1, with TRBD2 matching over 7 bases. CDR1 and CDR2 from the germline V gene are SGHVS and FQNEAQ. V lost 3 bases, J lost 9 bases, and 11 bases stayed unmatched. CDR3 length: 15 amino acids. The CDR3 region has the DNA TGTGCCAGCAGCTTGGGGGGGATGATTAGGTTTGAGCAGTTCTTC. As protein: CASSLGGMIRFEQFF.

The CDR3 sequence is CASSARGSSYNEQFF. The CDR3 coding sequence is TGTGCCAGCAGCGCACGCGGCAGCTCCTACAATGAGCAGTTCTTC. This chain uses TRBV5-5 with TRBJ2-1; D unclear. The CDR3 is made up of 15 amino acids. V was pared by 4 bases and J by 0 bases, with 11 bases between. Germline values: CDR1 SGHKS, CDR2 YYEKEE (reference sequence).

V is TRBV20-1 and J is TRBJ2-7; D unclear. Germline CDR1 reads DFQATT; CDR2 reads SNEGSKA (reference sequence). V was shortened by 1 base and J by 2 bases, with 9 bases between the two germline ends. This CDR3 has 13 residues. The CDR3 sequence: CSARALSTYEQYF. The CDR3 coding sequence is TGCAGTGCTAGAGCCTTATCTACCTACGAGCAGTACTTC.

This clonotype occurred many times. The chain joins TRBV27 to TRBJ1-5, with D possibly being TRBD1 (5 bases). There are 13 residues in the CDR3. CDR1 and CDR2 (germline): MNHEY, SMNVEV (reference sequence). V dropped 6 bases and J dropped 7 bases, with 13 bases sitting between them. CDR3 in amino acids: CASSKGVIQPQHF. The DNA for the CDR3 is TGTGCCAGCAGCAAAGGGGTCATACAGCCCCAGCATTTT.

This clonotype has ten or more counts. V gene TRBV20-1 combines with J gene TRBJ1-5, with D possibly matching TRBD1 (6 bases). V dropped 6 bases and J dropped 3 bases, with 12 bases sitting between them. The V gene's germline CDR1 is DFQATT and CDR2 SNEGSKA (reference sequence). This CDR3 comprises 13 residues. CDR3 amino acids: CSAQKGVNQPQHF. DNA of the CDR3: TGCAGTGCGCAAAAGGGGGTCAATCAGCCCCAGCATTTT.

This clonotype was counted ten times or more. In DNA, the CDR3 is TGCGCCAGCAGCTTGGCCGGGACAGCCAACTATGGCTACACCTTC. This translates into CASSLAGTANYGYTF. The chain combines TRBV5-1 with TRBJ1-2, with TRBD1 identical over 7 bases. After removal of 0 bases from V and 2 bases from J, the junction contained 4 bases not matched to a gene. The germline CDR1 and CDR2 sequences are SGHRS and YFSETQ. The CDR3 is 15 amino acids.